The present entry profiles one T cell receptor beta chain with its context. Mismatch with germline at one junction end may stem from a read error. Per germline, CDR1 MNHNY and CDR2 SVGAGI (reference sequence). There are 12 residues in the CDR3. These data come from a study of blood T cell repertoires in COVID-19. Overall study: Sample material is recorded as cDNA or gDNA derived from T cells, B-cell-depleted T cells, or PBMCs.

In the original workflow: Estimated nucleated cell counts came from reference gene primer amplification. Measured with immunoSEQ multiplex PCR; TCRdb has only the in-frame clones, and not every one. Clone size and V and J calls were adopted from that table, with D and trimming inferred from the DNA. This table holds approximately 210,000 clones, about 90% found once. This receptor was identified in a man aged 40-55 years with active or convalescent COVID-19. This rearrangement joins TRBV6-6 to TRBJ2-2; D call uncertain. The specimen sequenced was peripheral blood. The CDR3: CAISRETGELFF. CDR3 sequence (DNA): TGCGCTATCTCGAGAGAGACCGGGGAGCTGTTTTTT.